What follows are 9 T cell receptor beta chains derived from one specimen sequenced in a study of circulating and synovial CD4+ cells in juvenile arthritis. Sequenced by immunoSEQ multiplex PCR; TCRdb stores in-frame clones only, minus some. The table lists 32,000 or so clones, around 96% of them singletons. Input material: CD4+ T cells from blood. These receptors were collected from a human donor with juvenile idiopathic arthritis.

This clone has a single count. The rearrangement links TRBV9 to TRBJ1-6; the D is unclear. The CDR3 sequence is 13 residues long. The germline gives CDR1 SGDLS, CDR2 YYNGEE. V was shortened by 0 bases and J by 7 bases, with 5 bases between the two germline ends. Here the CDR3 DNA reads TGTGCCAGCAGCGTAGATTCAAATTCACCCCTCCACTTT. Translation: CASSVDSNSPLHF.

This chain uses TRBV10-3 with TRBJ2-2, with TRBD2 identical over 10 bases. V was clipped by 7 bases and J by 5 bases; unmatched bases: 4. CDR1 and CDR2 (germline): ENHRY, SYGVKD. The CDR3 runs to 14 residues. CDR3 region: CAIKETSGTGELFF. In DNA, the CDR3 is TGTGCCATCAAGGAGACTAGCGGGACCGGGGAGCTGTTTTTT.

V and J are TRBV18 and TRBJ1-3, with TRBD1 identical over 9 bases. V shed 1 base, J shed 4 bases, and the junction held 2 bases outside the gene matches. Germline assignment: CDR1 KGHSH and CDR2 LQKENI. The CDR3 totals 15 residues. CDR3 residues: CASSPLGTGGNTIYF. The DNA for the CDR3 is TGTGCCAGCTCACCACTCGGGACAGGGGGAAACACCATATATTTT. The variable domain in full, completed from reference TRBV18 and TRBJ1-3, reads NAGVMQNPRHLVRRRGQEARLRCSPMKGHSHVYWYRQLPEEGLKFMVYLQKENIIDESGMPKERFSAEFPKEGPSILRIQQVVRGDSAAYFCASSPLGTGGNTIYFGEGSWLTVV.

The chain combines TRBV15 with TRBJ2-2, with D maybe TRBD2 (7 bases). Trimming removed 1 base from V and 5 bases from J, with 17 bases in between. The germline V gene has CDR1 LNHNV and CDR2 YYDKDF (reference sequence). This CDR3 is 17 amino acids long. This chain's CDR3 is CATSRALQGGRTGELFF. Here the CDR3 DNA reads TGTGCCACCAGCAGAGCATTACAGGGAGGGCGAACCGGGGAGCTGTTTTTT.

This clone was seen only once. The chain combines TRBV7-2 with TRBJ2-7; D is possibly TRBD1 (6 bases). The germline V and J ends were trimmed by 4 bases and 2 bases, with 21 bases remaining between them. The CDR3 length is 17 residues. Looked up from germline, CDR1 is SGHTA and CDR2 is FQGNSA. The CDR3 loop reads CASSSSPTGTRPYEQYF. CDR3 DNA sequence: TGTGCCAGCAGCTCCTCGCCGACCGGGACACGGCCCTACGAGCAGTACTTC.

The CDR3 bases are TGCGCCAGCAGCTCATTTCCGGGGGAACGCACAGATACGCAGTATTTT. This translates into CASSSFPGERTDTQYF. The chain uses TRBV4-1 and TRBJ2-3, with D tentatively TRBD2 (6 bases). V was trimmed by 5 bases and J by 1 base, leaving 16 bases between them. The CDR3 runs 16 residues. The germline V gene has CDR1 MGHRA and CDR2 YSYEKL.

The chain recombines TRBV27 with TRBJ1-2; unclear D gene. This CDR3 contains 13 residues. The V end lost 4 bases, the J end lost 6 bases, and 12 bases lay between the germline ends. Per germline, CDR1 MNHEY and CDR2 SMNVEV (reference sequence). In DNA form, the CDR3 reads TGTGCCAGCAGTTACCCCGGAGGGCATGGCTACACCTTC. It specifies CASSYPGGHGYTF.

The chain links TRBV7-2 to TRBJ2-5, with D maybe TRBD2 (6 bases). CDR3 length: 15 amino acids. Per the germline V gene, CDR1 is SGHTA and CDR2 is FQGNSA. Trimming took 2 bases from V and 9 from J, leaving 19 bases between them. The CDR3 loop reads CASSLPRRGLTAQYF. CDR3 bases: TGTGCCAGCAGCTTACCTCGGCGGGGCCTGACGGCCCAGTACTTC.

The CDR3 bases are TGTGCCAGCAGAAAATCTAGCACAGATACGCAGTATTTT. Its protein product is CASRKSSTDTQYF. This sequence joins TRBV27 and TRBJ2-3; D is unresolved. The CDR3 totals 13 residues. Trimming removed 6 bases from V and 0 bases from J, with 7 bases in between. Germline lookup yields CDR1 MNHEY and CDR2 SMNVEV (reference sequence).